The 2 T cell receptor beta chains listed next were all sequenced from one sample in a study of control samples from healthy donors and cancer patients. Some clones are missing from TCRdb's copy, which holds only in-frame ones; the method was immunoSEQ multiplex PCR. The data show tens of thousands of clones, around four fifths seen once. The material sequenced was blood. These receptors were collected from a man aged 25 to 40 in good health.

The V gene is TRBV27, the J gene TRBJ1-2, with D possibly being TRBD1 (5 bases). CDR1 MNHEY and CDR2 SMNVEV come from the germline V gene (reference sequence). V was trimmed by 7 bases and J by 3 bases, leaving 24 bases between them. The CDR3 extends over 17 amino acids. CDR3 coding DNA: TGTGCCAGCACCAACACCCCTAAACCAAGGGGATACTATGGCTACACCTTC. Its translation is CASTNTPKPRGYYGYTF.

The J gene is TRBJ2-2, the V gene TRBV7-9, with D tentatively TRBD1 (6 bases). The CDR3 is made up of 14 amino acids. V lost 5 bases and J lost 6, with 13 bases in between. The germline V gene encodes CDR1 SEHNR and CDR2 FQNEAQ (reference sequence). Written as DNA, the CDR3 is TGTGCCAGCAGCGGATACAGGGTTGCCGGGGAGCTGTTTTTT. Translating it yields CASSGYRVAGELFF.